Below are 24 T cell receptor beta chains sequenced from a single sample in a study of T cell responses to AZD1222 COVID-19 vaccine. Data came from immunoSEQ multiplex PCR; TCRdb stores just in-frame clones and leaves some out. Here the sample spans roughly 150,000 clones, around nine tenths being singletons. Material: peripheral blood, obtained on day 0 of AZD1222 vaccination. Receptor source: an adult in good health.

This clone was observed a single time. This chain connects TRBV19 to TRBJ2-4; 7 bases map to TRBD1. The CDR3 covers 15 residues. Germline V lookup: CDR1 LNHDA, CDR2 SQIVND (reference sequence). The trim removed 3 bases at V and 2 bases at J, leaving 4 bases unmatched. CDR3 amino acids: CASSMLQGTKNIQYF. The CDR3 coding sequence is TGTGCCAGTAGTATGTTACAGGGGACCAAAAACATTCAGTACTTC.

The chain couples TRBV19 to TRBJ2-5; 8 nucleotides match TRBD1. CDR3 size: 17 residues. Germline CDR1 is LNHDA and CDR2 is SQIVND (reference sequence). J was trimmed by 2 bases and V by 3 bases; bases with no gene match: 11. The CDR3 protein is CASSMDWDRRIQETQYF. For the CDR3, the DNA is TGTGCCAGTAGTATGGATTGGGACAGGAGAATACAAGAGACCCAGTACTTC.

CDR3 residues: CASSQGRTSGRYEQYF. The CDR3 bases are TGTGCCAGCAGCCAAGGACGGACTAGCGGGAGGTACGAGCAGTACTTC. This chain uses TRBV3-1 (or the pseudogene TRBV3-2) with TRBJ2-7; 14 nucleotides agree with TRBD2. The CDR3 has 16 amino acids. Germline CDR1 and CDR2: LGHDT and YNNKEL (reference sequence). The V gene end was trimmed by 1 base and the J gene end by 4 bases; junction bases not matched to a gene: 3.

The gene calls are TRBV19 and TRBJ1-1; D is possibly TRBD1 (6 bases). V was cut by 4 bases and J by 1 base, with 10 bases left in between. This CDR3 contains 14 residues. Germline CDR1 LNHDA, CDR2 SQIVND (reference sequence). The CDR3 reads CASSTQGPNTEAFF. The CDR3 DNA reads TGTGCCAGTAGTACTCAGGGGCCGAACACTGAAGCTTTCTTT.

This clone showed up just once. V gene TRBV6-2 or TRBV6-3 combines with J gene TRBJ2-3, with 7 bases lining up with TRBD2. V dropped 2 bases and J dropped 0; count of bases not matched to a gene: 2. The germline V gene has CDR1 MNHEY and CDR2 SVGEGT. The CDR3 totals 15 residues. CDR3 DNA: TGTGCCAGCAGTTACGGGGGAGGGAGCACAGATACGCAGTATTTT. The encoded protein is CASSYGGGSTDTQYF.

As to this clone: A junction boundary mismatches the germline segment, possibly from a read error. As DNA, the CDR3 is TGTGCCAGCAGCTCACAGGGCTCCCATAATTCACCCCTCCACTTT. Translated: CASSSQGSHNSPLHF. The chain recombines TRBV7-3 with TRBJ1-6; possibly TRBD1 for D (6 bases). Germline V gives CDR1 SGHTA, CDR2 FQGTGA. This CDR3 spans 15 amino acids.

The rearrangement uses TRBV21-1 and TRBJ2-4; the table's TRBD2 call for D was not verified on the DNA. TRBV21-1 corresponds to a pseudogene. The CDR3 covers 12 residues. DNA for the CDR3: TGTGCCAGCCGGGGGGCTGTAAACATTCAGTACTTC. Encoded protein: CASRGAVNIQYF.

This rearrangement joins TRBV27 to TRBJ2-7; 11 nucleotides line up with TRBD2. Germline CDR1 and CDR2: MNHEY and SMNVEV (reference sequence). Trimming removed 6 bases from V and 0 bases from J; junction bases left unmatched: 4. The CDR3 length is 15 residues. The CDR3 reads CASRLTSGSSYEQYF. In DNA form, the CDR3 reads TGTGCCAGCAGACTAACTAGCGGGAGCTCCTACGAGCAGTACTTC.

The chain couples TRBV11-2 to TRBJ1-4, with a weak D call TRBD1 (5 bases). The V end lost 4 bases, the J end lost 2 bases, and 17 bases lay between the germline ends. The CDR3 extends over 17 amino acids. Germline CDR1 is SGHAT and CDR2 is FQNNGV. CDR3 nucleotides: TGTGCCAGCAGCTCGCTGAGGGGTCGTACGACTAATGAAAAACTGTTTTTT. It codes for CASSSLRGRTTNEKLFF.

V and J are TRBV18 and TRBJ1-5, with 7 bases aligning to TRBD1. The CDR3 is made up of 14 amino acids. CDR1 is KGHSH, CDR2 LQKENI, per germline. Unmatched junction bases numbered 3, after V lost 5 bases and J lost 2 bases. The CDR3 sequence: CASSLGTGNQPQHF. The CDR3 coding sequence is TGTGCCAGCTCATTGGGGACAGGCAATCAGCCCCAGCATTTT.

The V gene is TRBV15, the J gene TRBJ1-5; TRBD1 aligns across 11 bases. Germline trimming cut 5 bases from V and 7 bases from J; bases unmatched to any gene: 4. The CDR3 consists of 14 residues. Per the germline V gene, CDR1 is LNHNV and CDR2 is YYDKDF (reference sequence). The CDR3 coding sequence is TGTGCCACCAGCCTGGGACAGGGGGGACAGCCCCAGCATTTT. Encoded protein: CATSLGQGGQPQHF.

The J gene is TRBJ2-1, the V gene TRBV11-1; D is possibly TRBD1 (5 bases). The CDR3 contains 12 residues. V lost 6 bases to trimming and J lost 4 bases, with 7 bases between them. CDR1 and CDR2 from the germline V gene are SGHAT and FQDESV (reference sequence). CDR3 sequence (DNA): TGTGCCAGCAGTGGGGCTTACAATGAGCAGTTCTTC. This translates into CASSGAYNEQFF.

The chain joins TRBV3-1 (or the pseudogene TRBV3-2) to TRBJ1-1; perhaps TRBD1 as D (6 bases). V gave up 1 base and J gave up 5 bases, with 14 bases separating them. The V gene's germline CDR1 is LGHDT and CDR2 YNNKEL (reference sequence). The CDR3 is 15 amino acids. The CDR3 loop reads CASSQAGARWTEAFF. CDR3 nucleotides: TGTGCCAGCAGCCAAGCAGGGGCCAGATGGACTGAAGCTTTCTTT.

The chain joins TRBV27 to TRBJ2-3; D is unclear. This CDR3 has 15 amino acids. Trimming left V 2 bases short and J 0 bases short, with 9 bases between. Germline CDR1 is MNHEY and CDR2 is SMNVEV (reference sequence). Here the CDR3 reads CASSLDGYSTDTQYF. The CDR3 nucleotides read TGTGCCAGCAGTTTAGACGGCTATAGCACAGATACGCAGTATTTT.

CDR3 residues: CAISPSDRAAGELFF. CDR3 in DNA: TGTGCCATCAGCCCGTCGGACAGGGCGGCAGGGGAGCTGTTTTTT. The gene calls are TRBV10-3 and TRBJ2-2; 8 bases map to TRBD1. The CDR3 is made up of 15 amino acids. Germline assignment: CDR1 ENHRY and CDR2 SYGVKD. With V trimmed by 6 bases and J by 8 bases, 11 bases remained unmatched.

The V call is TRBV5-1, the J call TRBJ2-3; D ambiguous. CDR1 and CDR2 (germline): SGHRS, YFSETQ. Trimming removed 2 bases at V and 5 bases at J, with 12 bases between. This CDR3 comprises 14 residues. The CDR3 DNA follows: TGCGCCAGCAGCTTAACAACTATCGAAGATACGCAGTATTTT. Amino acid sequence: CASSLTTIEDTQYF.

V and J are TRBV6-6 and TRBJ1-1, with unresolved D. Trimming cost V 8 bases and J 0 bases, with 13 bases left between them. Looked up from germline, CDR1 is MNHNY and CDR2 is SVGAGI (reference sequence). CDR3 size: 14 residues. CDR3 region: CASGNGLMNTEAFF. The CDR3 DNA follows: TGTGCCAGCGGTAATGGGCTAATGAACACTGAAGCTTTCTTT.

This chain connects TRBV19 to TRBJ2-7; 7 nucleotides align to TRBD2. CDR1 LNHDA and CDR2 SQIVND come from the germline V gene (reference sequence). V lost 3 bases to trimming and J lost 6 bases; unmatched junction nucleotides: 8. The CDR3 loop spans 14 amino acids. CDR3 sequence: CASSMMAGAGEQYF. The CDR3 nucleotides are TGTGCCAGTAGTATGATGGCGGGAGCGGGCGAGCAGTACTTC.

V is TRBV5-1 and J is TRBJ2-7, with D perhaps TRBD1 or TRBD2 (5 bases each). The CDR3 runs 15 residues. V gave up 4 bases and J gave up 4 bases, with 18 bases separating them. Germline V gene lookup returns CDR1 SGHRS and CDR2 YFSETQ. The CDR3 loop reads CASSTGPRDDYEQYF. CDR3 in DNA: TGCGCCAGCAGCACCGGACCAAGGGACGATTACGAGCAGTACTTC.

The V gene is TRBV28, the J gene TRBJ1-2, with D possibly matching TRBD1 (5 bases). The V gene lost 4 bases and the J gene lost 6 bases, with 12 bases spanning the gap. From germline, CDR1 is MDHEN and CDR2 SYDVKM. The CDR3 loop spans 13 amino acids. DNA of the CDR3: TGTGCCAGCAGTTCCGGCCAGGGAGATGGCTACACCTTC. Amino acid sequence: CASSSGQGDGYTF.

The chain couples TRBV28 to TRBJ2-7; D gene uncertain. Germline V gene sequence: CDR1 MDHEN, CDR2 SYDVKM. V lost 6 bases and J lost 0, with 15 bases in between. The CDR3 is 15 amino acids. Here the CDR3 reads CASSRGRMSSYEQYF. Here the CDR3 DNA reads TGTGCCAGCAGCCGAGGACGGATGAGCTCCTACGAGCAGTACTTC.

The rearrangement joins TRBV7-9 to TRBJ2-3, with D perhaps TRBD2 (5 bases). The CDR3 has 14 residues. Germline-derived CDR1 and CDR2 are SEHNR and FQNEAQ (reference sequence). The V end lost 10 bases, the J end lost 6 bases, and 20 bases lay between the germline ends. CDR3 region: CATARTEGRDTQYF. CDR3 sequence (DNA): TGTGCCACCGCCCGTACCGAGGGCAGGGATACGCAGTATTTT.

This clone was counted once. The chain has TRBV5-5 and TRBJ1-1; 7 bases align to TRBD1. Unmatched junction bases numbered 8, after V lost 2 bases and J lost 4 bases. Germline loops: CDR1 SGHKS, CDR2 YYEKEE (reference sequence). The CDR3 totals 15 residues. The CDR3 nucleotides read TGTGCCAGCAGCTTAATAATGCAGGGGGGCACTGAAGCTTTCTTT. Its translation is CASSLIMQGGTEAFF.

This chain links TRBV10-3 with TRBJ2-7; D might be TRBD1 (6 bases). The CDR3 consists of 11 residues. CDR1 and CDR2 from the germline V gene are ENHRY and SYGVKD. Trimming took 10 bases from V and 5 from J, leaving 12 bases between them. CDR3 bases: TGTGCCACCACTAACAGGGACGAGCAGTACTTC. The encoded protein is CATTNRDEQYF.